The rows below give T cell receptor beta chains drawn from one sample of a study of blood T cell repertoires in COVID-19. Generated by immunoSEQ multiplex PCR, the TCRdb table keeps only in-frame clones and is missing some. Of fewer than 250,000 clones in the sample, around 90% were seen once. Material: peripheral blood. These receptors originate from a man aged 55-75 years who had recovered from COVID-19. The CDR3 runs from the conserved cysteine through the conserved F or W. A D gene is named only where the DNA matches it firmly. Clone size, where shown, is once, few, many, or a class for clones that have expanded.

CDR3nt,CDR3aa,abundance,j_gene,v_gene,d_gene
TGTGCCAGCAGCTTGGGAGGGGTTACTGAAGCTTTCTTT,CASSLGGVTEAFF,-,TRBJ1-1,TRBV7-6,-
TGTGCCAGCAGCAGCAGACTAGCGGGAATCCCAAATGAGCAGTTCTTC,CASSSRLAGIPNEQFF,few,TRBJ2-1,TRBV5-4,TRBD2
TGCGCCAGCAGCCCCGGCAGGGGGCACTACAATGAGCAGTTCTTC,CASSPGRGHYNEQFF,-,TRBJ2-1,TRBV4-3,TRBD1
TGCGCCAGCAGCTTGGGACTAGCGGCCGGGGAGCTGTTTTTT,CASSLGLAAGELFF,-,TRBJ2-2,TRBV5-1,TRBD2
TGTGCCAGCAGCAGGGTTGACAGCACTGAAGCTTTCTTT,CASSRVDSTEAFF,-,TRBJ1-1,TRBV6-5,-
TGTGCCAGCGGAACGGAGGTAGCGGGTAACATTCAGTACTTC,CASGTEVAGNIQYF,-,TRBJ2-4,TRBV9,TRBD2
TGTGCCATCAGTGAGAGGACAGAAGGTCAGCCCCAGCATTTT,CAISERTEGQPQHF,few,TRBJ1-5,TRBV10-3,-
TGTGCTAGTGGTTTGTCAAAAGGGGTCTACACCTTC,CASGLSKGVYTF,-,TRBJ1-2,TRBV12-5,-
TGTGCCAGCAGCTTAAATGGAGGACCCTACGAGCAGTACTTC,CASSLNGGPYEQYF,once,TRBJ2-7,TRBV7-3,-
TGCGCCAGCAGCCCTCGACTAGCGGGGGGCCTCTCCTACAATGAGCAGTTCTTC,CASSPRLAGGLSYNEQFF,-,TRBJ2-1,TRBV4-1,TRBD2
TGCGCCAGCAGAAACCCCGGACAGGGGGCAGATACGCAGTATTTT,CASRNPGQGADTQYF,-,TRBJ2-3,TRBV5-1,TRBD1
TGCGCCAGCAGCCTCACAACAGGGACGGATACGCAGTATTTT,CASSLTTGTDTQYF,once,TRBJ2-3,TRBV5-1,-
TGTGCCATCGGGGGACAGCAAGAGACCCAGTACTTC,CAIGGQQETQYF,-,TRBJ2-5,TRBV10-3,TRBD1
TGTGCCTGGAGTGTTACAGGTGGACAGCCCCAGCATTTT,CAWSVTGGQPQHF,once,TRBJ1-5,TRBV30,-
TGTGCCAGTAGGCAACCAGGGGTCCCAGATACGCAGTATTTT,CASRQPGVPDTQYF,-,TRBJ2-3,TRBV19,-
TGTGCCAGTAGTTTAGGGGCCTATAGTCGCAATGAGCAGTTCTTC,CASSLGAYSRNEQFF,once,TRBJ2-1,TRBV19,-
TGTGCCAGCAGCGCCAAAGGGGGCACAGATACGCAGTATTTT,CASSAKGGTDTQYF,-,TRBJ2-3,TRBV9,-
TGCGCCAGCAGCCCACAGGGGAGCCCTGAAGCTTTCTTT,CASSPQGSPEAFF,-,TRBJ1-1,TRBV4-1,TRBD1
TGCGCCAGCAGCTTGGTCCGGGAGACCCAGTACTTC,CASSLVRETQYF,-,TRBJ2-5,TRBV5-1,-
TGTGCCAGCAGCTTAGTTTCGGGTCAGAACTATGGCTACACCTTC,CASSLVSGQNYGYTF,once,TRBJ1-2,TRBV7-2,-
TGTGCCAGCCGCCTGGAGCGTTCTTCACACGAGCAGTACTTC,CASRLERSSHEQYF,-,TRBJ2-7,TRBV7-2,-
TGTGCCAGCAGCTTAGTAGCGGGGGCCTCCTACAATGAGCAGTTCTTC,CASSLVAGASYNEQFF,-,TRBJ2-1,TRBV11-2,TRBD2
TGTGCCAGCAGTGAAGCGGGCGGGACTCTCTACAATGAGCAGTTCTTC,CASSEAGGTLYNEQFF,-,TRBJ2-1,TRBV2,-
TGTGCCAGCTCACCAACGGACACCTCCTACGAGCAGTACTTC,CASSPTDTSYEQYF,-,TRBJ2-7,TRBV18,-
TGTGCCAGCAGTTACACGGCCCCACAGGGTCGGAATACTGAAGCTTTCTTT,CASSYTAPQGRNTEAFF,-,TRBJ1-1,TRBV6-2/TRBV6-3,-
TGTGCCAGCAGCTTACTCGGGGTGGGGACCGGGGAGCTGTTTTTT,CASSLLGVGTGELFF,-,TRBJ2-2,TRBV11-2,-
TGTGCCAGCACCCTAGAAGGGTCGGGAGGGTCCAATGAGCAGTTCTTC,CASTLEGSGGSNEQFF,-,TRBJ2-1,TRBV28,TRBD2
TGTGCCAGCAGCCCTCTGTCCCCTCTCAGGTGGGACACTGAAGCTTTCTTT,CASSPLSPLRWDTEAFF,-,TRBJ1-1,TRBV6-2/TRBV6-3,-
TGCGCCAGCAGCTTGGGAATAGCGGGAGCTAGCACAGATACGCAGTATTTT,CASSLGIAGASTDTQYF,-,TRBJ2-3,TRBV5-1,TRBD2
TGTGCCAGCAGCGTAGCTGACTTTTACCCCAATGGCTACACCTTC,CASSVADFYPNGYTF,once,TRBJ1-2,TRBV9,-
TGTGCCAGCAGTTGGGACAGACCAAATTCACCCCTCCACTTT,CASSWDRPNSPLHF,-,TRBJ1-6,TRBV28,TRBD1
TGTGCCAGCAAAGGGGCAGATACGCAGTATTTT,CASKGADTQYF,-,TRBJ2-3,TRBV6-6,-
TGTGCCAGCAGTGGGGACAGGCGGGAGACCCAGTACTTC,CASSGDRRETQYF,-,TRBJ2-5,TRBV28,TRBD1
TGCGCCAGCAGCTTGAATCAGGTTGAAGCTTTCTTT,CASSLNQVEAFF,-,TRBJ1-1,TRBV5-1,-
TGTGCCAGCAGCGGGACAGTCTTATATGGCTACACCTTC,CASSGTVLYGYTF,-,TRBJ1-2,TRBV7-2,TRBD1
TGTGCCAGCAGCTTAACCCGACAGGGGAGAGGAAACACCATATATTTT,CASSLTRQGRGNTIYF,-,TRBJ1-3,TRBV11-2,TRBD1
TGTGCCAGCGGACGGGGTTATAGCAATCAGCCCCAGCATTTT,CASGRGYSNQPQHF,-,TRBJ1-5,TRBV6-5,-
TGTGCCACCAGTGACCCATCTTTACCTAATACGCAGTATTTT,CATSDPSLPNTQYF,-,TRBJ2-3,TRBV24-1,-
TGCGCCAGCAGCTTAGGGGCCAAACCGGGCGAGCAGTACTTC,CASSLGAKPGEQYF,-,TRBJ2-7,TRBV5-1,-
TGTGCCAGTAACCCTCACAGGGGGTCATATGAAAAACTGTTTTTT,CASNPHRGSYEKLFF,-,TRBJ1-4,TRBV19,TRBD1
TGCGCCAGCAGCTCACAGACAGGGGCGGCCAAAAACATTCAGTACTTC,CASSSQTGAAKNIQYF,-,TRBJ2-4,TRBV5-1,TRBD1
TGCGCCAGCAGTCGGGGGAGCGGGTTGTCAGATACGCAGTATTTT,CASSRGSGLSDTQYF,-,TRBJ2-3,TRBV5-1,-
TGTGCCAGCAGCTATCCAGGGTACGAGCAGTACTTC,CASSYPGYEQYF,-,TRBJ2-7,TRBV7-2,-
TGCGCCAGCAGCCGTCTAACAGGGGGCACGGGCTTTGGCTACACCTTC,CASSRLTGGTGFGYTF,many,TRBJ1-2,TRBV4-3,TRBD1
TGTGCCAGCAGTGGCTTTACCGGGACAGTAAACAATCAGCCCCAGCATTTT,CASSGFTGTVNNQPQHF,-,TRBJ1-5,TRBV6-1,TRBD1
TGTGCCAGCAGCTTGGTGCGGGAACAGGGGGCGCGAGCCGGGGAGCTGTTTTTT,CASSLVREQGARAGELFF,-,TRBJ2-2,TRBV5-5,TRBD1
TGTGCCAGTAACCCGGGACAGGGGTCCTACGAGCAGTACTTC,CASNPGQGSYEQYF,-,TRBJ2-7,TRBV19,TRBD1
TGTGCCAGCAGCTTAGGACTAGCGGACTCCTACGAGCAGTACTTC,CASSLGLADSYEQYF,-,TRBJ2-7,TRBV7-8,TRBD2
TGTGCCAGCAGCCCCCTTCTAGCGGGGGGGAATACGCAGTATTTT,CASSPLLAGGNTQYF,-,TRBJ2-3,TRBV3-1/TRBV3-2,TRBD2
TGTGCCAGCAGCCGTCTACCCGGTTTCTACGAGCAGTACTTC,CASSRLPGFYEQYF,-,TRBJ2-7,TRBV3-1/TRBV3-2,-
TGTGCCAGCTCACCACCAGAAGCAAGGGGAGAGACCCAGTACTTC,CASSPPEARGETQYF,-,TRBJ2-5,TRBV18,-
TGTGCCAGCATTGCCCCGGGACTAGCGGACCCGCAGCAGTACTTC,CASIAPGLADPQQYF,-,TRBJ2-7,TRBV28,TRBD2
TGCGCCAGCAGCTTGGGGGGCAGCAATCAGCCCCAGCATTTT,CASSLGGSNQPQHF,-,TRBJ1-5,TRBV5-1,-
TGTGCCACCAGCTACAGGTCCACAGATACGCAGTATTTT,CATSYRSTDTQYF,-,TRBJ2-3,TRBV15,-
TGTGCCAGCAAGTTACAGGGGGTCAACTCCTACGAGCAGTACTTC,CASKLQGVNSYEQYF,-,TRBJ2-7,TRBV7-2,TRBD1
TGTGCCAGTAGTATAGGGGCGCTCGGGAGGCCGTACTTC,CASSIGALGRPYF,once,TRBJ2-7,TRBV19,TRBD2
TGTGCCATCAGCCTAGCGGGAGAAGCGAAGACCCAGTACTTC,CAISLAGEAKTQYF,-,TRBJ2-5,TRBV10-3,TRBD2
TGTGCCAGCAGCTTTGGGACAGGGAAAGAAAAACTGTTTTTT,CASSFGTGKEKLFF,-,TRBJ1-4,TRBV7-2,TRBD1
TGTGCCAGCAGCTTGCGGGTCGGATCCTACAATGAGCAGTTCTTC,CASSLRVGSYNEQFF,-,TRBJ2-1,TRBV7-2,-
TGTGCCAGCAGCCAAGCCCCGACAGGGAAGGGCTCTGAAGCTTTCTTT,CASSQAPTGKGSEAFF,once,TRBJ1-1,TRBV4-2,TRBD1